The 11 T cell receptor beta chains below were found in one sample sequenced in a study of shared clonotypes between healthy human individuals. Assay used: immunoSEQ multiplex PCR; TCRdb lists only in-frame clones, some missing. Found here are a few hundred thousand clones, 60% to 70% of them singletons; the top ten hold around 10%. What was sequenced was memory CD4+ T cells sorted from blood. The subset denotes: CD45RA-negative fraction. Source of these receptors: a man aged 30 to 39 in good health.

Within the sample, this clone is medium-sized. The chain couples TRBV27 to TRBJ2-7, with D tentatively TRBD2 (5 bases). CDR3 size: 12 residues. Trimming removed 6 bases from V and 4 bases from J, with 10 bases in between. Germline V CDR1 and CDR2: MNHEY, SMNVEV (reference sequence). CDR3 in amino acids: CASSLTGYEQYF. The CDR3 DNA reads TGTGCCAGCAGCTTAACGGGGTACGAGCAGTACTTC.

The rearrangement uses TRBV5-1 and TRBJ2-5; 14 nucleotides agree with TRBD2. The germline gives CDR1 SGHRS, CDR2 YFSETQ. The ends lost 3 bases at V and 5 bases at J; junction bases unmatched: 6. CDR3 size: 16 residues. Here the CDR3 DNA reads TGCGCCAGCAGCTCCGGGACTAGCGGGAGTGGGGAGACCCAGTACTTC. Translated: CASSSGTSGSGETQYF.

J is TRBJ2-2 and V is TRBV19, with TRBD1 matching 7 bases. The length of the CDR3 is 16 residues. J lost 0 bases, V lost 7 bases, and 8 bases had no gene match. The germline V gene has CDR1 LNHDA and CDR2 SQIVND (reference sequence). The CDR3 protein is CASTSTGSANTGELFF. CDR3 sequence (DNA): TGTGCCAGTACCTCGACAGGGAGCGCGAACACCGGGGAGCTGTTTTTT.

The table lists this clone with a few counts. This sequence joins TRBV10-3 and TRBJ1-2; no clear D gene. Trimming shortened V by 2 bases and J by 0 bases, and 1 base separated the two germline ends. Germline-derived CDR1 and CDR2 are ENHRY and SYGVKD. This CDR3 is built from 12 residues. The CDR3 loop reads CAISETNYGYTF. DNA of the CDR3: TGTGCCATCAGTGAGACTAACTATGGCTACACCTTC.

The genes are TRBV28 and TRBJ2-7, with D perhaps TRBD1 or TRBD2 (5 bases each). CDR1 is MDHEN and CDR2 is SYDVKM in the germline V gene. V was pared by 4 bases and J by 2 bases, with 18 bases between. The CDR3 loop spans 16 amino acids. For the CDR3, the DNA is TGTGCCAGCAGTTCCTCTGGGACGCCGAGGACCTACGAGCAGTACTTC. As protein: CASSSSGTPRTYEQYF.

This chain uses TRBV5-1 with TRBJ2-3; TRBD2 agrees at 7 bases. This CDR3 comprises 15 residues. CDR1 SGHRS and CDR2 YFSETQ come from the germline V gene. Losses at the gene ends were 4 bases for V and 4 bases for J; bases not matched to a gene: 9. CDR3 sequence reads: CASSPQGAGADTQYF. DNA for the CDR3: TGCGCCAGCAGCCCGCAAGGCGCGGGGGCAGATACGCAGTATTTT.

The chain couples TRBV4-3 to TRBJ1-4, with TRBD1 identical over 10 bases. The CDR3 runs 16 residues. V trimming: 1 base; J trimming: 7 bases; junction bases outside the gene matches: 6. CDR1 is LGHNA, CDR2 YSLEER, per germline. The CDR3 nucleotides are TGCGCCAGCAGCCAAGGGACAGGGGGAGGTATTGAAAAACTGTTTTTT. Translation: CASSQGTGGGIEKLFF.

This chain connects TRBV6-4 to TRBJ2-4, with 8 positions matching TRBD2. Germline trimming cut 10 bases from V and 1 base from J; bases unmatched to any gene: 15. CDR1 and CDR2 (germline): MRHNA, SNTAGT. The CDR3 consists of 17 residues. The CDR3 loop is CATNNAAGGWAKNIQYF. For the CDR3, the DNA is TGTGCCACGAACAACGCGGCGGGAGGTTGGGCCAAAAACATTCAGTACTTC.

The chain carries TRBV28 and TRBJ1-2, with D perhaps TRBD1 (6 bases). Germline V gene data show CDR1 as MDHEN and CDR2 as SYDVKM. This CDR3 contains 14 residues. Deletions cut 3 bases from V and 5 bases from J, with 13 bases between. The CDR3 DNA reads as TGTGCCAGCAGTTTCCGACAGGTGGGGTATGGCTACACCTTC. Residues: CASSFRQVGYGYTF.

The chain uses TRBV21-1 and TRBJ2-1; TRBD1 is the table's D call and was not checked against the DNA. TRBV21-1 is deemed a pseudogene. The CDR3 spans 14 residues. CDR3 amino acids: CASSKLSRGNEQFF. In nucleotides, the CDR3 is TGTGCCAGCAGCAAACTATCCAGGGGCAATGAGCAGTTCTTC.

Points on this clone: Mismatch with germline at one junction end may stem from a read error. Other DNA sequences of this sample code for an identical CDR3. V usage is TRBV7-8 and J usage is TRBJ2-7; TRBD2 might be the D (6 bases). CDR1 and CDR2 from the germline V gene are SGHVS and FQNEAQ. The CDR3 consists of 12 residues. The chain's CDR3 is CASSLARGEQYF. DNA for the CDR3: TGTGCCAGCAGCCTAGCGAGGGGCGAGCAGTACTTC.